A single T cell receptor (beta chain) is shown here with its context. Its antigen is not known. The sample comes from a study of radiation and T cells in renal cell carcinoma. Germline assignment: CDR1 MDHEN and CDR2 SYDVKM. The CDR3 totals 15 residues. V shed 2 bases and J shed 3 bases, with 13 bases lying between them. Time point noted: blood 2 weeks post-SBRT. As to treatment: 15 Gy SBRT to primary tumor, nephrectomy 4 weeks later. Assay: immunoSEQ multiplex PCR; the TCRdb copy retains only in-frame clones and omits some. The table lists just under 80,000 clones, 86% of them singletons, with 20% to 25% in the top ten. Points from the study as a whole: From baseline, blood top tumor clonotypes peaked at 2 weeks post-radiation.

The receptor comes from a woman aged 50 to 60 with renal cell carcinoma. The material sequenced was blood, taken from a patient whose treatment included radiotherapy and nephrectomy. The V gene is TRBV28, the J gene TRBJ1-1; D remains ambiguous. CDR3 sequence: CASSLVMRSDTEAFF. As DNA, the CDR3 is TGTGCCAGCAGTTTAGTTATGAGGTCGGACACTGAAGCTTTCTTT.